This entry features one T cell receptor (beta chain) sequence. Its antigen remains unidentified. Germline is not matched at one junction end, which may reflect a read error. Profiled with immunoSEQ multiplex PCR; TCRdb holds only in-frame clones, not every one. The data contain roughly 1,300 clones, approximately 45% of them singletons. The data stem from a study of Tregs in tolerant kidney transplant recipients. The overall study: Sorting of CD4+CD25+CD127- cells followed 3-day belatacept mixed lymphocyte reactions, sometimes with approximately five-day graft donor restimulation. Study-wide results and caveats: Tregs expanded with activated donor B cells seemed most donor-specific. Findings come from small patient numbers and require larger validation. No direct test of biological reproducibility was done here.

The V gene's germline CDR1 is MNHEY and CDR2 SVGAGI. CDR3 length: 15 amino acids. The sample was Tregs from blood cultured with allogeneic cells. V gene TRBV6-5 combines with J gene TRBJ2-5, with TRBD2 identical over 8 bases. The clonotype comes from a human donor in good health. CDR3: CSSSLSGTRGETQYF. The CDR3 bases are TGTTCCAGCAGTTTATCCGGGACTAGGGGGGAGACCCAGTACTTC.